The following is a T cell receptor beta chain sequence with its context. It has no known antigen specificity. No quality values exist for individual bases; no much larger clone is one base distant. This record comes from a study of T cell changes during pregnancy in multiple sclerosis (dated by TCRdb to between 2018 and 2021). At the level of the whole study: The study examined how the T cell repertoire changed over the course of pregnancy in women with multiple sclerosis.

The library relied on the immunoSEQ multiplex PCR assay. Not all clones reach the TCRdb copy of this immuneACCESS table, which keeps in-frame sequences only. Checked studies attribute under half of the gap to unresolved V genes and leave the rest unexplained. For this sample there are about 40,000 clones; about nine tenths appear just once. The ten most abundant clones make up 0.43% of the sample. From cysteine to phenylalanine, the CDR3 is 16 amino acids long. CDR3 DNA is the only sequence kept; it has 48 bases, read in frame from the first base. CDR1 and CDR2, per the germline V gene, are MNHEY and SVGAGI. After removal of 2 bases from V and 6 bases from J, the junction retains 5 bases not matched to a gene.

The V gene is TRBV6-5 and the J gene is TRBJ2-5, and 14 junctional nucleotides match TRBD2. The receptor's source is a female donor with multiple sclerosis, enrolled in a pregnancy study. Source: CD4+ T cells from peripheral blood mononuclear cells, taken in the third trimester of pregnancy. The DNA sequence reads TGTGCCAGCAGTTACAGGACTAGCGGGAGGCAAAAGACCCAGTACTTC. Translated, it gives CASSYRTSGRQKTQYF.